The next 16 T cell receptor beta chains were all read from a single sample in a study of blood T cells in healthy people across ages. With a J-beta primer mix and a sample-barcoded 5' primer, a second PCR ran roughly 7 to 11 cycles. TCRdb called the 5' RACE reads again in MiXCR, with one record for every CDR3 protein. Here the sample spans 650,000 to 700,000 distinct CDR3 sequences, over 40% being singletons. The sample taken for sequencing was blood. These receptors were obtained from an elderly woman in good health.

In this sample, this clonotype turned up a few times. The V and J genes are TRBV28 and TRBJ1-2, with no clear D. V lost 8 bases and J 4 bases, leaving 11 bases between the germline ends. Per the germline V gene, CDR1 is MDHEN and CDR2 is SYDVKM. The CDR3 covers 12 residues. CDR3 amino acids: CASLYRSYGYTF. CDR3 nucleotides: TGTGCCAGCCTTTATAGGTCCTATGGCTACACCTTC.

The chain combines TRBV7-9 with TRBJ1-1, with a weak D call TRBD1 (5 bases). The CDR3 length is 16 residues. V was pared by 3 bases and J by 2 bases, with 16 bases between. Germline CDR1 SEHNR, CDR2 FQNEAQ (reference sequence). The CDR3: CASSLGPYTENTEAFF. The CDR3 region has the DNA TGTGCCAGCAGCTTGGGACCATACACGGAAAACACTGAAGCTTTCTTT.

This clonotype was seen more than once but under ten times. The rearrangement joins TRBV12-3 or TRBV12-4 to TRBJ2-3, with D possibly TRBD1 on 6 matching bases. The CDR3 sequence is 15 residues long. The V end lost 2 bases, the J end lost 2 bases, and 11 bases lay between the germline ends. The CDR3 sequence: CASSLSTGLTDTQYF. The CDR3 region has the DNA TGTGCCAGCAGTTTAAGTACAGGGCTCACAGATACGCAGTATTTT.

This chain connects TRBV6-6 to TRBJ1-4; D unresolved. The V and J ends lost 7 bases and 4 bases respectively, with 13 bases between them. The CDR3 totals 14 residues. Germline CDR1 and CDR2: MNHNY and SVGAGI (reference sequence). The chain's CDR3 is CASTRETYNEKLFF. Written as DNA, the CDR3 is TGTGCCAGCACGCGGGAAACTTATAATGAAAAACTGTTTTTT.

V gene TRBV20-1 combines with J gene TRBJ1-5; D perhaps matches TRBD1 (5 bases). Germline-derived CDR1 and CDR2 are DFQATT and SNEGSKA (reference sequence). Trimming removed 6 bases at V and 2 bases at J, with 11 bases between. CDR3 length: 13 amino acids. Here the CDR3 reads CSAAGDGNQPQHF. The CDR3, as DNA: TGCAGTGCGGCGGGGGATGGCAATCAGCCCCAGCATTTT.

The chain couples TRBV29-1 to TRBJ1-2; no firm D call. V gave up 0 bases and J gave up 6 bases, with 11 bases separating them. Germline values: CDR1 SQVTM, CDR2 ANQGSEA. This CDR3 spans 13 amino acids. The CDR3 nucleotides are TGCAGCGTTGAAGATTCGCAGCTAGATGGCTACACCTTC. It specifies CSVEDSQLDGYTF.

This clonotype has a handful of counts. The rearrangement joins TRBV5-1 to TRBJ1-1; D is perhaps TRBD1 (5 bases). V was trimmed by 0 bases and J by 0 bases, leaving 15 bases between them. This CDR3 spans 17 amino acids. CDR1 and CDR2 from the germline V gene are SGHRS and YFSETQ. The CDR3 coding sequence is TGCGCCAGCAGCTTGGCTCTGGCAGGGACCCTGAACACTGAAGCTTTCTTT. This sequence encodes CASSLALAGTLNTEAFF.

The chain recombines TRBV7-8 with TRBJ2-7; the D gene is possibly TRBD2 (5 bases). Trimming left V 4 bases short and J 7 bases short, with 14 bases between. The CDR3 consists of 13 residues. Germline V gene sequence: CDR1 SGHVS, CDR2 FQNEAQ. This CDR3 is CASSSRKGGEQYF. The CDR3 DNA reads TGTGCCAGCAGCTCCCGGAAGGGCGGGGAGCAGTACTTC.

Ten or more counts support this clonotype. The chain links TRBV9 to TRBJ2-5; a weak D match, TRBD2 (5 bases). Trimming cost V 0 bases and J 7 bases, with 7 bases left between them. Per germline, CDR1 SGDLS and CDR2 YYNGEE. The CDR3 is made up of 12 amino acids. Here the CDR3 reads CASSVDRGTQYF. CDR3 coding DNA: TGTGCCAGCAGCGTAGACCGGGGGACCCAGTACTTC.

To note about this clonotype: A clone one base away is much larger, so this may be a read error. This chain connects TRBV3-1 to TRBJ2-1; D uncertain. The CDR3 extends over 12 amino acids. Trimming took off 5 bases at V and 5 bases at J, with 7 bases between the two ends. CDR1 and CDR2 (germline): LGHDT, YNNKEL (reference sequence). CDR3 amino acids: CASSFYNNEQFF. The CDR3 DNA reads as TGTGCCAGCAGCTTTTATAACAATGAGCAGTTCTTC.

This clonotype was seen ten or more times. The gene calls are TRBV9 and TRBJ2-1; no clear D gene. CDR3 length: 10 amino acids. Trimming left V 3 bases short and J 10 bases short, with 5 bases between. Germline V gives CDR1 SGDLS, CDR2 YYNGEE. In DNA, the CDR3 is TGTGCCAGCAGCGGCTTGGAGCAGTTCTTC. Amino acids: CASSGLEQFF.

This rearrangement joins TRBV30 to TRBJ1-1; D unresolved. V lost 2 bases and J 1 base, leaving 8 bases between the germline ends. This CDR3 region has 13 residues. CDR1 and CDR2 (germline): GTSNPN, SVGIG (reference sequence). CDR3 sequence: CAWSPTGNTEAFF. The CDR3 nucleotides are TGTGCCTGGAGTCCGACGGGGAACACTGAAGCTTTCTTT.

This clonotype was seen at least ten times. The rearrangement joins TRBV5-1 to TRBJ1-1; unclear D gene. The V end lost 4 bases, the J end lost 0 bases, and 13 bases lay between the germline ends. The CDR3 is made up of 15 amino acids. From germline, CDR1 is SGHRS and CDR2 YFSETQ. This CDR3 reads CASSPPAAMNTEAFF. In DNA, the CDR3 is TGCGCCAGCAGCCCCCCTGCGGCCATGAACACTGAAGCTTTCTTT.

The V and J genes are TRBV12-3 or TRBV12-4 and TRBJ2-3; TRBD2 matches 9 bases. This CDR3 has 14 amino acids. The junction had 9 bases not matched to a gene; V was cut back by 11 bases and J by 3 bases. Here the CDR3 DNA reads TGTGCCGTCCAGGCGAGCGGGAGGACAGATACGCAGTATTTT. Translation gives CAVQASGRTDTQYF.

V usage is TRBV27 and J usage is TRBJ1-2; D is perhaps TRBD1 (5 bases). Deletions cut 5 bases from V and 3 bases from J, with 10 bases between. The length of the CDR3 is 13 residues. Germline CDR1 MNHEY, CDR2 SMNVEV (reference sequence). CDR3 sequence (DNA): TGTGCCAGCAGTGTTAAACAGGACTATGGCTACACCTTC. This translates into CASSVKQDYGYTF.

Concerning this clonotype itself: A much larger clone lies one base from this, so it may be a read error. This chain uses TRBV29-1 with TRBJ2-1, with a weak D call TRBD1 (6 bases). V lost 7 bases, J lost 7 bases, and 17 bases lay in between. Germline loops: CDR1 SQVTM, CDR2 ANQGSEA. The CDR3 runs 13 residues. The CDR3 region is CSARQEAKNEQFF. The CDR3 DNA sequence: TGCAGCGCCAGACAGGAGGCAAAGAATGAGCAGTTCTTC.